This TCR beta chain was obtained from a study of T cell responses to AZD1222 COVID-19 vaccine. This table comes from immunoSEQ multiplex PCR, and its TCRdb copy is limited to in-frame clones, with some not included. The sample consists of about 72,000 clones, 80% to 90% of them appearing once. Study findings and constraints: Spike as a whole was targeted by vaccine-associated CD4 TCRs, dominant at 160-218 and 743-854. Unmutated variant regions are reportedly targeted by nearly half of spike-specific TCRs.

The CDR3 totals 13 residues. Germline trimming cut 7 bases from V and 5 bases from J; bases unmatched to any gene: 3. On this clone itself: Its antigen is still unknown.

V gene TRBV12-3 or TRBV12-4 combines with J gene TRBJ2-1; TRBD2 matches 9 bases. This TCR derives from an adult in good health. The specimen was peripheral blood, collected on day 0 of AZD1222 vaccination. The CDR3 reads CASKAGGNNEQFF. For the CDR3, the DNA is TGTGCCAGCAAGGCGGGGGGGAACAATGAGCAGTTCTTC.